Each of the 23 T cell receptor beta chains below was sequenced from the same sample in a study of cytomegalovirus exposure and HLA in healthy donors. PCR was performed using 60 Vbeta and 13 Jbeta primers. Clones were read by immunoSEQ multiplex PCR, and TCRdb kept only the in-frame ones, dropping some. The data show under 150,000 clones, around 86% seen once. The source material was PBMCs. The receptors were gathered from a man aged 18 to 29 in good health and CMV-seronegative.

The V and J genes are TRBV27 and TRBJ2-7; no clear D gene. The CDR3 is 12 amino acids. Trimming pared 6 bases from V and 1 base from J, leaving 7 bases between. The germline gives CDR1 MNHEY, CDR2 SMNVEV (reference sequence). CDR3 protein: CASRSGSYEQYF. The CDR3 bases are TGTGCCAGCAGGTCCGGGTCCTACGAGCAGTACTTC.

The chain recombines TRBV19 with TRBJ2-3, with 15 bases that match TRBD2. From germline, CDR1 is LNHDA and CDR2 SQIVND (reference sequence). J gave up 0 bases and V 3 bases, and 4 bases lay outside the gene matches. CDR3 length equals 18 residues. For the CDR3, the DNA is TGTGCCAGTAGTATCGGGACTAGCGGGGGGTTTAGCACAGATACGCAGTATTTT. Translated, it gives CASSIGTSGGFSTDTQYF. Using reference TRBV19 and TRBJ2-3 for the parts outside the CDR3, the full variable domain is DGGITQSPKYLFRKEGQNVTLSCEQNLNHDAMYWYRQDPGQGLRLIYYSQIVNDFQKGDIAEGYSVSREKKESFPLTVTSAQKNPTAFYLCASSIGTSGGFSTDTQYFGPGTRLTVL.

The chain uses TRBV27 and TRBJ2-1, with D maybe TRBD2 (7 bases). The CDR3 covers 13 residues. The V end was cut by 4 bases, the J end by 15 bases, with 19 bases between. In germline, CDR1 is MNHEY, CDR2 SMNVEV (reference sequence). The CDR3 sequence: CASSSDTGGRWFF. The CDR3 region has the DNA TGTGCCAGCAGTTCCGACACGGGGGGCCGATGGTTCTTC.

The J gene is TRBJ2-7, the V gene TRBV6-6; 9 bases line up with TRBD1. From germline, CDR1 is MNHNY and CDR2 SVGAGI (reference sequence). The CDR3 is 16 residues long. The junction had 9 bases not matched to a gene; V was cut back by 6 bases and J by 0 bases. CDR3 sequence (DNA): TGTGCCAGCAGCCAGGACAGGGGACACTTCTCCTACGAGCAGTACTTC. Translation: CASSQDRGHFSYEQYF.

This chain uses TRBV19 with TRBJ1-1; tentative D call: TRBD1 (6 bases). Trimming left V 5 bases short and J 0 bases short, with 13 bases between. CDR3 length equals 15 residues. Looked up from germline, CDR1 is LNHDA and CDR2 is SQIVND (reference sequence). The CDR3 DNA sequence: TGTGCCAGTAGTTTCATGACAGGCTTGAACACTGAAGCTTTCTTT. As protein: CASSFMTGLNTEAFF.

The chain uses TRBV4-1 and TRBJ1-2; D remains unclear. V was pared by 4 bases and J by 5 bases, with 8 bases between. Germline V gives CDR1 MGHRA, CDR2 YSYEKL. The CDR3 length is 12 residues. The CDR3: CASSPEQYGYTF. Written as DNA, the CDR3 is TGCGCCAGCAGCCCTGAGCAATATGGCTACACCTTC.

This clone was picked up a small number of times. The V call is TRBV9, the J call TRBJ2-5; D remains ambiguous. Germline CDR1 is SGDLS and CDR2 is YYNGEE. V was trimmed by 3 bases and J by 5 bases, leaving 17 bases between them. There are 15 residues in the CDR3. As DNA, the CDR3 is TGTGCCAGCAGCGCCACTAACTCTGTTAGGGAGACCCAGTACTTC. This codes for CASSATNSVRETQYF.

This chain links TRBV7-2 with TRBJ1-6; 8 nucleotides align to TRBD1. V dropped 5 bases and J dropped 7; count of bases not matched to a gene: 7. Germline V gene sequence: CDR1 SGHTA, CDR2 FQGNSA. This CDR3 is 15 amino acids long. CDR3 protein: CASSAEQGVNSPLHF. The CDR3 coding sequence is TGTGCCAGCAGCGCCGAACAGGGGGTCAATTCACCCCTCCACTTT.

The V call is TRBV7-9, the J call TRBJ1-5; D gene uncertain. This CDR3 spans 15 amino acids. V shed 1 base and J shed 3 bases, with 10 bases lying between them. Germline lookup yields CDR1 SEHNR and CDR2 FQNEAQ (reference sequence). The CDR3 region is CASSLGSPNNQPQHF. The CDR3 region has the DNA TGTGCCAGCAGCTTAGGTTCCCCCAACAATCAGCCCCAGCATTTT.

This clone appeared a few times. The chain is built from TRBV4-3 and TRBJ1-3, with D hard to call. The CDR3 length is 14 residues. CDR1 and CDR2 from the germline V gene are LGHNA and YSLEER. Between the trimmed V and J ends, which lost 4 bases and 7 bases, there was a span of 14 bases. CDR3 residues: CASSPSGRANTIYF. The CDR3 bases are TGCGCCAGCAGCCCATCCGGGAGGGCGAACACCATATATTTT.

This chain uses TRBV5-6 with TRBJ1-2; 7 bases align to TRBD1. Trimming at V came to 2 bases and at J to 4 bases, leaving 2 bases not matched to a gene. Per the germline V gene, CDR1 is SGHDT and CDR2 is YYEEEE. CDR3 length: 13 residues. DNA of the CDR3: TGTGCCAGCAGCTTACAGGGGACCTATGGCTACACCTTC. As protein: CASSLQGTYGYTF.

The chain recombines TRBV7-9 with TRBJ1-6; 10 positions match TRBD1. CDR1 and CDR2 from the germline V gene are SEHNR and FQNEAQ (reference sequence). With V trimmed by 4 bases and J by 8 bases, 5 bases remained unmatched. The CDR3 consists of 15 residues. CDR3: CASSSWTGGDSPLHF. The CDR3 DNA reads TGTGCCAGCAGCTCCTGGACAGGGGGTGATTCACCCCTCCACTTT.

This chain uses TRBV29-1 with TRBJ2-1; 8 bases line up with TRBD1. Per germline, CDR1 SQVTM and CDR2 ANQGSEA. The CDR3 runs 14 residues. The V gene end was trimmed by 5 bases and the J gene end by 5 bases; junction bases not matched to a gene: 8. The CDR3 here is CSVTTGGRNNEQFF. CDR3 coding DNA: TGCAGCGTTACAACAGGGGGTCGGAACAATGAGCAGTTCTTC.

CDR3 DNA: TGCGCCAGCAGCGTGCAGGGGGCGGATGGCTACACCTTC. The encoded protein is CASSVQGADGYTF. The rearrangement uses TRBV5-1 and TRBJ1-2; 8 bases agree with TRBD1. The CDR3 consists of 13 residues. The V gene end was trimmed by 4 bases and the J gene end by 6 bases; junction bases not matched to a gene: 5. From germline, CDR1 is SGHRS and CDR2 YFSETQ.

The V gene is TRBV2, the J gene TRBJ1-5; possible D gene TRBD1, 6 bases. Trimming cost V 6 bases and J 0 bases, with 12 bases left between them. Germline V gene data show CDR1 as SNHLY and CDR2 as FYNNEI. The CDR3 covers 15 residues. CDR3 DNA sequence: TGTGCCAGCAGGGAGGACAGATTTAGCAATCAGCCCCAGCATTTT. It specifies CASREDRFSNQPQHF.

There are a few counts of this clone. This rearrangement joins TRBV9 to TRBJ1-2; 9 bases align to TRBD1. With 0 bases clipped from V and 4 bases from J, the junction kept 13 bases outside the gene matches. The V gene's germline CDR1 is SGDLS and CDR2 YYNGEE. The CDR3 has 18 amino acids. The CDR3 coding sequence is TGTGCCAGCAGCGTAGATATAACAGGGGGCTCACCCTCCTATGGCTACACCTTC. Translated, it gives CASSVDITGGSPSYGYTF.

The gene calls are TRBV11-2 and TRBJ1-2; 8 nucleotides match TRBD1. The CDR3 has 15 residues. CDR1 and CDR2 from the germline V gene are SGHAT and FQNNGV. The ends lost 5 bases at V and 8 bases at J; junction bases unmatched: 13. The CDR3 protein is CASSAGTGRQWGYTF. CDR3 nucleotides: TGTGCCAGCAGCGCCGGGACAGGTAGACAGTGGGGCTACACCTTC.

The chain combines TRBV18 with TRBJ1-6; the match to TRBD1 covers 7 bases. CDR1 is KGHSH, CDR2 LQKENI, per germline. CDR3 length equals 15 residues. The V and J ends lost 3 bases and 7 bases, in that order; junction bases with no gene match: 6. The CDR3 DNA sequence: TGTGCCAGCTCACCCCGGGACAGTAGCAATTCACCCCTCCACTTT. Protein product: CASSPRDSSNSPLHF.

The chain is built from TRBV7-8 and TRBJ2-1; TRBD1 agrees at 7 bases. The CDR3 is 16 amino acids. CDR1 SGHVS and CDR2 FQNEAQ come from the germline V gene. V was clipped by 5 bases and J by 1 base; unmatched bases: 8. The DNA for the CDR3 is TGTGCCAGCAGCCCCTACAACAGGGGTTCCTACAATGAGCAGTTCTTC. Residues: CASSPYNRGSYNEQFF.

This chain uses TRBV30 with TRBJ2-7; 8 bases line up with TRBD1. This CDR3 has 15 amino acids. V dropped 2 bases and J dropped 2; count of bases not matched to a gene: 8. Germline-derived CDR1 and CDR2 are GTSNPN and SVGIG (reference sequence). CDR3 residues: CAWSPLGQETYEQYF. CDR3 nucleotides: TGTGCCTGGAGTCCCCTGGGACAGGAGACCTACGAGCAGTACTTC. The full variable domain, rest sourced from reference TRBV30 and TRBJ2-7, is SQTIHQWPATLVQPVGSPLSLECTVEGTSNPNLYWYRQAAGRGLQLLFYSVGIGQISSEVPQNLSASRPQDRQFILSSKKLLLSDSGFYLCAWSPLGQETYEQYFGPGTRLTVT.

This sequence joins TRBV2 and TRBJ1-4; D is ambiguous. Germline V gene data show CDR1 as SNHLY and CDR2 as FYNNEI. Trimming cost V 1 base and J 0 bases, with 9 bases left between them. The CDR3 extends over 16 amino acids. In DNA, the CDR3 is TGTGCCAGCAGTGAAGGGGCGAGTGCAACTAATGAAAAACTGTTTTTT. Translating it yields CASSEGASATNEKLFF.

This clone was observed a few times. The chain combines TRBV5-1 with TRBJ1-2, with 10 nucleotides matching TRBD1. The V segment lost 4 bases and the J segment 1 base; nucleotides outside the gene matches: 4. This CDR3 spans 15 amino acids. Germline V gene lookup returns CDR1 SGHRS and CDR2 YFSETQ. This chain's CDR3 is CASSQGQGDNYGYTF. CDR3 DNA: TGCGCCAGCAGCCAAGGACAGGGGGATAACTATGGCTACACCTTC.

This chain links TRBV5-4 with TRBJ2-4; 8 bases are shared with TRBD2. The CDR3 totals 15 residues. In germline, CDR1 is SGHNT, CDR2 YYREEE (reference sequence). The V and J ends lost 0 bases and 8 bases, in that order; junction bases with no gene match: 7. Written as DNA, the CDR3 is TGTGCCAGCAGCTTGGCCTCGGGGGGGAGGGACATTCAGTACTTC. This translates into CASSLASGGRDIQYF.